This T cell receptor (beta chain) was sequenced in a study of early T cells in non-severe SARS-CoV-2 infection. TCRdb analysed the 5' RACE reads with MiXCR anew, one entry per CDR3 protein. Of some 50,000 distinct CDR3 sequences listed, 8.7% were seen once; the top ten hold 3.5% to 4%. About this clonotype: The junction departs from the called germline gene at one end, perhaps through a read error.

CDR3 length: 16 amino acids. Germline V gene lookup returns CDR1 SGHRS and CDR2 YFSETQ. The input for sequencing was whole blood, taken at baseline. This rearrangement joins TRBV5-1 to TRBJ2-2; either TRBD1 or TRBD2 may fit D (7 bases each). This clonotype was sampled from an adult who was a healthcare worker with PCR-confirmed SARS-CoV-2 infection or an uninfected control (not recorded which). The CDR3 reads CASGFGDREGTGELFF. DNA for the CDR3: TGCGCCAGCGGCTTTGGAGACAGGGAGGGGACCGGGGAGCTGTTTTTT.